This TCR beta chain was identified during a study of identical twins. General observations from the study: The authors noted that invariant MAIT and iNKT cells could partly confound zero-insertion analyses.

Template switching added a universal primer site; cDNA carried unique molecular identifiers. TCRdb re-analysed the 5' RACE reads in MiXCR, keeping a single row per CDR3 protein. Among under 350,000 distinct CDR3 sequences, roughly 9.8% were seen once, and the ten largest hold under 7.5%. This clonotype showed up just a few times. Its antigen is currently unknown. The same sample was also studied in work on yellow fever vaccine responses in identical twins.

The receptor was derived from a woman aged 18-35 years in good health. Sequenced input: CD8+ T cells sorted from blood.

The CDR3, as DNA: TGTGCCAGCAGCTTATTTTTTGGACCAATACGTTCCGAGGATACGCAGTATTTT. Translating it yields CASSLFFGPIRSEDTQYF. This chain connects TRBV5-6 to TRBJ2-3, with D unclear. The CDR3 is 18 residues long. Germline-derived CDR1 and CDR2 are SGHDT and YYEEEE. V was clipped by 2 bases and J by 6 bases, with 25 bases between them.